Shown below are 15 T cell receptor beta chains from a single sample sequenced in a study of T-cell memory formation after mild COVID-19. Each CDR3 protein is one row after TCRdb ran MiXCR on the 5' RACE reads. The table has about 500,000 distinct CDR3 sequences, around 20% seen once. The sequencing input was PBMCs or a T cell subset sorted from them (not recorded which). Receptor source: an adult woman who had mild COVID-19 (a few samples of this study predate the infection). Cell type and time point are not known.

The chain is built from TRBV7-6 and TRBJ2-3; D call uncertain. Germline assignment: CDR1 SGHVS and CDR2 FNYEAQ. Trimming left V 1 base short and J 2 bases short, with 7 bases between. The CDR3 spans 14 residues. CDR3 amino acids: CASSLEGPTDTQYF. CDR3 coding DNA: TGTGCCAGCAGCTTAGAGGGTCCCACAGATACGCAGTATTTT.

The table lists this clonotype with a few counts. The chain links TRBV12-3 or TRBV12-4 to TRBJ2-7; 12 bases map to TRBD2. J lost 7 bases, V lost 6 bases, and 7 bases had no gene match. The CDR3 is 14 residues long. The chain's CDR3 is CASRPSGGAGEQYF. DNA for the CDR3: TGTGCCAGCAGACCTAGCGGGGGGGCGGGAGAGCAGTACTTC.

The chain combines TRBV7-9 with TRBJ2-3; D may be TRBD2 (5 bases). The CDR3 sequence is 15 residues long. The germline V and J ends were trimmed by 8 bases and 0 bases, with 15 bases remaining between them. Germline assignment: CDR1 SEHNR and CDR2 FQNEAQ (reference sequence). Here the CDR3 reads CASPPGETSTDTQYF. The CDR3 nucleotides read TGTGCCAGCCCCCCTGGGGAGACTAGCACAGATACGCAGTATTTT. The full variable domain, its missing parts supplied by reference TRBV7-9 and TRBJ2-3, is DTGVSQNPRHKITKRGQNVTFRCDPISEHNRLYWYRQTLGQGPEFLTYFQNEAQLEKSRLLSDRFSAERPKGSFSTLEIQRTEQGDSAMYLCASPPGETSTDTQYFGPGTRLTVL.

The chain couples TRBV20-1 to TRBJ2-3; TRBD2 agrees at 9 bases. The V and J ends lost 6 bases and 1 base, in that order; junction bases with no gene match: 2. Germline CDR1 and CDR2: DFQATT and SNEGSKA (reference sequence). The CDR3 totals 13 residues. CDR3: CSAVAGGTDTQYF. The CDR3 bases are TGCAGTGCGGTAGCGGGGGGCACAGATACGCAGTATTTT.

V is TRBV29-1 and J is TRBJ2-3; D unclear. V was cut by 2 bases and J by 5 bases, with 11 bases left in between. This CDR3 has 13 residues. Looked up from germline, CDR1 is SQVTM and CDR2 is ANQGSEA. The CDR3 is CSVEWGLGDTQYF. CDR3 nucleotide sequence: TGCAGCGTTGAATGGGGATTAGGAGATACGCAGTATTTT.

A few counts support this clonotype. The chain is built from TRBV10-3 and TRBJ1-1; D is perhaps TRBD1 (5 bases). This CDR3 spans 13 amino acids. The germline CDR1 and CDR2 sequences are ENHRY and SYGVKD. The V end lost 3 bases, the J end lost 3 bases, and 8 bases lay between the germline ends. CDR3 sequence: CAISESGYTEAFF. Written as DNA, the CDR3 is TGTGCCATCAGTGAATCAGGGTACACTGAAGCTTTCTTT.

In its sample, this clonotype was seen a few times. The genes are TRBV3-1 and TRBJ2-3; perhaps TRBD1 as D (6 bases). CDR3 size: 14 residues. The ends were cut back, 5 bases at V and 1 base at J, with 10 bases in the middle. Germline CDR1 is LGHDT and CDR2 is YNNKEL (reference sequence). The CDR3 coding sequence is TGTGCCAGCAGCTTCCGACAGGGCACAGATACGCAGTATTTT. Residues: CASSFRQGTDTQYF.

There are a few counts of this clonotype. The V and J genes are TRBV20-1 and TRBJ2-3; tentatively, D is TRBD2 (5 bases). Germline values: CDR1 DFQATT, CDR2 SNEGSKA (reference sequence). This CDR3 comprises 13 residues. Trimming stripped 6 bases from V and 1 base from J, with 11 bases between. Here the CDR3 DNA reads TGCAGTGCGATAGCGACGGGCACAGATACGCAGTATTTT. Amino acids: CSAIATGTDTQYF.

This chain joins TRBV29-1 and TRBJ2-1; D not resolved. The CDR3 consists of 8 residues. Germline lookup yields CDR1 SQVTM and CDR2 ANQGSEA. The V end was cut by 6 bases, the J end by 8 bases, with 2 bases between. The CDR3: CSVDEQFF. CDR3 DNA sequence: TGCAGCGTGGATGAGCAGTTCTTC.

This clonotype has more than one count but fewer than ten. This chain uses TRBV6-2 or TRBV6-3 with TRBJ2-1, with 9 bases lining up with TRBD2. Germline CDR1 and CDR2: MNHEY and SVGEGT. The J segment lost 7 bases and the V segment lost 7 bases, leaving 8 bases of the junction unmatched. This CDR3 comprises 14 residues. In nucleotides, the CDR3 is TGTGCCAGCACTATAGCGGGAGCAAGAAATGAGCAGTTCTTC. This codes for CASTIAGARNEQFF.

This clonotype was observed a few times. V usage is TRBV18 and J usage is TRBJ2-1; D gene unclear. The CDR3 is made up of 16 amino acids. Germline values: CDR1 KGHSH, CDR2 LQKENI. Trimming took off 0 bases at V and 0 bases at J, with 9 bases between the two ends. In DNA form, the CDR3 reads TGTGCCAGCTCACCACCAGGTTTTAGCTCCTACAATGAGCAGTTCTTC. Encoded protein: CASSPPGFSSYNEQFF.

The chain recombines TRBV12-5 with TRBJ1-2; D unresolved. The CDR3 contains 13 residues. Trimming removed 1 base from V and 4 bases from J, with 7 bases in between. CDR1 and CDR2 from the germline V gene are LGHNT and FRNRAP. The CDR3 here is CASGLGASYGYTF. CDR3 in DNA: TGTGCTAGTGGTTTGGGGGCCTCCTATGGCTACACCTTC. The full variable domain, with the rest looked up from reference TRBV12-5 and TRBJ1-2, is DARVTQTPRHKVTEMGQEVTMRCQPILGHNTVFWYRQTMMQGLELLAYFRNRAPLDDSGMPKDRFSAEMPDATLATLKIQPSEPRDSAVYFCASGLGASYGYTFGSGTRLTVV.

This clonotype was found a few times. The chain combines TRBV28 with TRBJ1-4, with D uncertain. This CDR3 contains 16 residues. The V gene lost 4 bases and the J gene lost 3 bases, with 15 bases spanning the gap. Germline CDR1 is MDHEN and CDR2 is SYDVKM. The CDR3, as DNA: TGTGCCAGCAGTTCCCCCGGTTGGGCAGCTAATGAAAAACTGTTTTTT. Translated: CASSSPGWAANEKLFF.

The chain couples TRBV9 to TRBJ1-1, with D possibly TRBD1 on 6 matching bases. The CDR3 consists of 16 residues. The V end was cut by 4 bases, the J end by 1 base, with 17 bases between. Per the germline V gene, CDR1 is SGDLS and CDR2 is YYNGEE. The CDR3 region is CASSTRPGDPNTEAFF. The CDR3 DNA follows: TGTGCCAGCAGCACCCGCCCAGGGGACCCGAACACTGAAGCTTTCTTT.

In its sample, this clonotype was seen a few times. CDR3 DNA sequence: TGTGCCAGCAGCAAACCAGGGACTAGCACTTACAATGAGCAGTTCTTC. Amino acid sequence: CASSKPGTSTYNEQFF. The rearrangement links TRBV7-2 to TRBJ2-1; TRBD2 aligns across 9 bases. This CDR3 spans 16 amino acids. V dropped 5 bases and J dropped 4; count of bases not matched to a gene: 9. Germline-derived CDR1 and CDR2 are SGHTA and FQGNSA.